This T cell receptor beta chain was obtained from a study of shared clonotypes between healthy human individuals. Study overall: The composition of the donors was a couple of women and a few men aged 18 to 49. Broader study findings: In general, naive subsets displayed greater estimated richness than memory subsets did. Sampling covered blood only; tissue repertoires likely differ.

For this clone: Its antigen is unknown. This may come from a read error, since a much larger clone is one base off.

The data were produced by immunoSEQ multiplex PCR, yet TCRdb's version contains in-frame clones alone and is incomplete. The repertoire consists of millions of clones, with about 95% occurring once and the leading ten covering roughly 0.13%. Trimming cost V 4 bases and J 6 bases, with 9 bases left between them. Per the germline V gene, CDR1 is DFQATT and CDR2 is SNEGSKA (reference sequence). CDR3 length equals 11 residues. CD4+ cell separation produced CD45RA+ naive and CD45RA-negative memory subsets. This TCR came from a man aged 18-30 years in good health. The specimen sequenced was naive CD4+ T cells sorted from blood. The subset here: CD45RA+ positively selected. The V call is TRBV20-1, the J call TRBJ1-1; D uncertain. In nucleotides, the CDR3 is TGCAGTGCTAATAGGATATCTGAAGCTTTCTTT. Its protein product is CSANRISEAFF.